Below, 32 T cell receptor beta chains from the same sample are listed, as sequenced in a study of T cell responses to AZD1222 COVID-19 vaccine. Produced via immunoSEQ multiplex PCR; TCRdb's table is partial and in-frame only. Of 150,000 to 180,000 clones listed, 90% were seen once; the top ten hold approximately 17%. Sequenced here: peripheral blood, sampled on day 0 of AZD1222 vaccination. Every receptor here comes from an adult in good health.

The chain combines TRBV5-1 with TRBJ1-1; D gene unclear. With 6 bases removed from V and 3 bases from J, the gap between germline ends came to 6 bases. CDR3 length: 11 amino acids. Germline CDR1 reads SGHRS; CDR2 reads YFSETQ. The CDR3 reads CASTGDTEAFF. DNA for the CDR3: TGCGCCAGCACCGGCGACACTGAAGCTTTCTTT.

The chain carries TRBV4-3 and TRBJ1-4, with TRBD1 matching over 7 bases. V dropped 5 bases and J dropped 4; count of bases not matched to a gene: 4. Looked up from germline, CDR1 is LGHNA and CDR2 is YSLEER. CDR3 length equals 14 residues. CDR3 DNA sequence: TGCGCCAGCAGCTCCGACAGGGATAATGAAAAACTGTTTTTT. Its protein is CASSSDRDNEKLFF.

The chain combines TRBV5-3 with TRBJ1-2; D not resolved. TRBV5-3 is marked as an open reading frame, function uncertain. V lost 0 bases, J lost 6 bases, and 12 bases lay in between. This CDR3 is built from 14 residues. The CDR3 sequence: CARSLVAFKNGYTF. Here the CDR3 DNA reads TGTGCCAGAAGCTTGGTGGCCTTCAAAAATGGCTACACCTTC.

The V and J genes are TRBV15 and TRBJ2-7, with TRBD1 matching over 11 bases. The CDR3 contains 15 residues. Germline loops: CDR1 LNHNV, CDR2 YYDKDF (reference sequence). The trim removed 3 bases at V and 3 bases at J, leaving 4 bases unmatched. The DNA of the CDR3 is TGTGCCACCAGCAGGTCCGGGACAGGGGGCTACGAGCAGTACTTC. Translated, it gives CATSRSGTGGYEQYF.

The rearrangement joins TRBV7-9 to TRBJ2-1, with D perhaps matching TRBD1 (5 bases). The CDR3 loop spans 15 amino acids. Trimming shortened V by 1 base and J by 5 bases, and 12 bases separated the two germline ends. Germline CDR1 and CDR2: SEHNR and FQNEAQ (reference sequence). The CDR3 reads CASSLELGQNNEQFF. The CDR3 nucleotides are TGTGCCAGCAGCTTAGAGTTGGGGCAGAACAATGAGCAGTTCTTC.

This chain connects TRBV5-1 to TRBJ1-6; no definite D call. Trimming removed 0 bases from V and 6 bases from J, with 16 bases in between. The length of the CDR3 is 17 residues. Looked up from germline, CDR1 is SGHRS and CDR2 is YFSETQ. Written as DNA, the CDR3 is TGCGCCAGCAGCTTGGCCCCACGAGGTGGAGGTAATTCACCCCTCCACTTT. The encoded protein is CASSLAPRGGGNSPLHF.

The gene calls are TRBV4-3 and TRBJ2-6, with 9 bases that match TRBD1. Trimming cost V 3 bases and J 3 bases; bases outside gene matches: 18. CDR3 length: 21 amino acids. Germline V gene sequence: CDR1 LGHNA, CDR2 YSLEER. The CDR3 DNA follows: TGCGCCAGCAGCCAGGGCACCTCCGGGACAGGGATCTTTCTTGGGGCCAACGTCCTGACTTTC. Protein: CASSQGTSGTGIFLGANVLTF.

This sequence joins TRBV9 and TRBJ1-1; weak D call: TRBD1 (5 bases). V shed 1 base and J shed 2 bases, with 12 bases lying between them. Germline V gene sequence: CDR1 SGDLS, CDR2 YYNGEE. CDR3 length: 15 residues. CDR3 protein: CASSVLSGQNTEAFF. In DNA form, the CDR3 reads TGTGCCAGCAGCGTACTCTCAGGGCAAAACACTGAAGCTTTCTTT.

This chain links TRBV30 with TRBJ2-1; D is uncertain. This CDR3 spans 12 amino acids. Looked up from germline, CDR1 is GTSNPN and CDR2 is SVGIG (reference sequence). V lost 3 bases, J lost 6 bases, and 9 bases lay in between. Written as DNA, the CDR3 is TGTGCCTGGAGCAGGCAGGTCAATGAGCAGTTCTTC. Its translation is CAWSRQVNEQFF.

The chain carries TRBV30 and TRBJ2-7, with 9 positions matching TRBD1. Germline CDR1 GTSNPN, CDR2 SVGIG (reference sequence). Germline trimming cut 5 bases from V and 2 bases from J; bases unmatched to any gene: 4. The CDR3 sequence is 13 residues long. The CDR3 sequence: CAWGGTGTYEQYF. CDR3 bases: TGTGCCTGGGGAGGGACAGGGACCTACGAGCAGTACTTC.

The chain recombines TRBV24-1 with TRBJ1-1; D might be TRBD1 (5 bases). The CDR3 has 14 amino acids. Between the trimmed V and J ends, which lost 4 bases and 1 base, there was a span of 9 bases. The germline V gene has CDR1 KGHDR and CDR2 SFDVKD. CDR3 in amino acids: CATSEAGENTEAFF. As DNA, the CDR3 is TGTGCCACCAGTGAGGCGGGGGAGAACACTGAAGCTTTCTTT.

J is TRBJ2-1 and V is TRBV9; D tentatively fits TRBD1 or TRBD2 (5 bases each). Trimming took 3 bases from V and 8 from J, leaving 18 bases between them. Per germline, CDR1 SGDLS and CDR2 YYNGEE. The CDR3 consists of 15 residues. The CDR3: CASSARDGPLDEQFF. CDR3 bases: TGTGCCAGCAGCGCCCGGGACGGACCCTTGGATGAGCAGTTCTTC.

The chain links TRBV7-3 to TRBJ1-1; D is perhaps TRBD1 (6 bases). V was clipped by 5 bases and J by 5 bases, with 15 bases between them. The CDR3 has 14 amino acids. Germline CDR1 SGHTA, CDR2 FQGTGA. The CDR3 nucleotides read TGTGCCAGCAGCCAAGGGGGGGATGTGACTGAAGCTTTCTTT. Protein product: CASSQGGDVTEAFF.

The count of this clone is one. CDR3 sequence (DNA): TGTGCCAGCAGCTTAACCCGGGACATAGGCCAGCCCCAGCATTTT. Translation gives CASSLTRDIGQPQHF. The chain recombines TRBV7-8 with TRBJ1-5, with D perhaps TRBD1 (6 bases). The CDR3 sequence is 15 residues long. Germline V CDR1 and CDR2: SGHVS, FQNEAQ. The V end lost 2 bases, the J end lost 7 bases, and 15 bases lay between the germline ends.

The genes are TRBV28 and TRBJ1-1, with 7 bases that match TRBD1. CDR3 length equals 15 residues. V lost 5 bases, J lost 3 bases, and 9 bases stayed unmatched. Germline V gene data show CDR1 as MDHEN and CDR2 as SYDVKM. Here the CDR3 DNA reads TGTGCCAGCAGTGGGGCAGGGGGTCGCGACACTGAAGCTTTCTTT. Residues: CASSGAGGRDTEAFF.

The chain employs TRBV10-1 and TRBJ2-3, with 11 bases aligning to TRBD2. Germline assignment: CDR1 WNHNN and CDR2 SYGVQD (reference sequence). The CDR3 extends over 17 amino acids. Losses at the gene ends were 6 bases for V and 4 bases for J; bases not matched to a gene: 12. CDR3 sequence: CASRLSSLAGVSDTQYF. DNA for the CDR3: TGCGCCAGCAGGCTCTCCTCACTAGCGGGAGTGTCAGATACGCAGTATTTT.

This clone is a singleton in its sample. The chain employs TRBV7-2 and TRBJ2-7; a possible D gene is TRBD2 (5 bases). The V gene's germline CDR1 is SGHTA and CDR2 FQGNSA. With 8 bases removed from V and 0 bases from J, the gap between germline ends came to 14 bases. There are 14 residues in the CDR3. CDR3 coding DNA: TGTGCCAGCCAAATGACTGGGAGCTCCTACGAGCAGTACTTC. Amino acid sequence: CASQMTGSSYEQYF.

This clone was seen a single time. This chain links TRBV5-1 with TRBJ1-2; 7 bases are shared with TRBD1. The V gene end was trimmed by 1 base and the J gene end by 0 bases; junction bases not matched to a gene: 9. Per the germline V gene, CDR1 is SGHRS and CDR2 is YFSETQ. CDR3 length: 17 amino acids. CDR3 nucleotide sequence: TGCGCCAGCAGCTTGACCGGGACAGATCTGTCTAACTATGGCTACACCTTC. Its translation is CASSLTGTDLSNYGYTF.

This rearrangement joins TRBV2 to TRBJ2-5; D not resolved. Germline V gives CDR1 SNHLY, CDR2 FYNNEI. The CDR3 runs 14 residues. Deletions cut 8 bases from V and 1 base from J, with 14 bases between. The CDR3 nucleotides are TGTGCCAGCCAGGCCGGCACGTCCCAAGAGACCCAGTACTTC. Its translation is CASQAGTSQETQYF.

The gene calls are TRBV3-1 (or the pseudogene TRBV3-2) and TRBJ2-1; 7 nucleotides align to TRBD1. Germline V lookup: CDR1 LGHDT, CDR2 YNNKEL (reference sequence). CDR3 size: 17 residues. V shed 4 bases, J shed 1 base, and the junction held 10 bases outside the gene matches. The CDR3 DNA follows: TGTGCCAGCAGCCCACGAACAAGACAGGGATCCTACAATGAGCAGTTCTTC. Protein: CASSPRTRQGSYNEQFF.

The rearrangement links TRBV11-3 to TRBJ1-3; D gene unclear. The CDR3 consists of 15 residues. Germline V gene lookup returns CDR1 SGHNT and CDR2 YENEEA. V was pared by 2 bases and J by 4 bases, with 12 bases between. CDR3 protein: CASSLNPGLGNTIYF. CDR3 DNA: TGTGCCAGCAGCTTAAATCCCGGGTTAGGAAACACCATATATTTT.

The rearrangement joins TRBV6-5 to TRBJ1-1; 11 bases line up with TRBD1. CDR3 length equals 14 residues. CDR1 MNHEY and CDR2 SVGAGI come from the germline V gene. The junction had 4 bases not matched to a gene; V was cut back by 3 bases and J by 7 bases. The CDR3, as DNA: TGTGCCAGCAGTTATGGACAGGGGGCCAATGAAGCTTTCTTT. It specifies CASSYGQGANEAFF.

Here the CDR3 reads CAISGYRGQANTEAFF. CDR3 coding DNA: TGTGCCATCAGTGGATACAGGGGGCAGGCGAACACTGAAGCTTTCTTT. The chain is built from TRBV10-3 and TRBJ1-1; 9 nucleotides match TRBD1. The length of the CDR3 is 16 residues. Trimming removed 4 bases from V and 1 base from J; junction bases left unmatched: 7. Germline lookup yields CDR1 ENHRY and CDR2 SYGVKD.

The CDR3 DNA sequence: TGTGCCAGCGGGACCGGGGCCGCAAGCTCCTACGAGCAGTACTTC. Translated: CASGTGAASSYEQYF. The V and J genes are TRBV3-1 (or the pseudogene TRBV3-2) and TRBJ2-7; D tentatively reads TRBD1 or TRBD2 (5 bases each). V was clipped by 8 bases and J by 0 bases, with 17 bases between them. The CDR3 has 15 amino acids. Germline assignment: CDR1 LGHDT and CDR2 YNNKEL (reference sequence).

This chain uses TRBV25-1 with TRBJ2-4; no definite D call. Trimming removed 5 bases at V and 0 bases at J, with 11 bases between. This CDR3 region has 15 residues. Looked up from germline, CDR1 is MGHDK and CDR2 is SYGVNS. The CDR3 here is CASSMAGGAKNIQYF. The DNA for the CDR3 is TGTGCCAGCAGTATGGCTGGTGGAGCCAAAAACATTCAGTACTTC.

This clone occurred once. The chain employs TRBV29-1 and TRBJ1-1; D uncertain. This CDR3 contains 12 residues. V shed 6 bases and J shed 1 base, with 9 bases lying between them. CDR1 is SQVTM, CDR2 ANQGSEA, per germline. The CDR3 DNA is TGCAGCGTCCCGTATAGGAACACTGAAGCTTTCTTT. This codes for CSVPYRNTEAFF.

The rearrangement joins TRBV12-5 to TRBJ1-1; no clear D. V lost 0 bases and J lost 1, with 6 bases in between. CDR1 and CDR2 from the germline V gene are LGHNT and FRNRAP. The CDR3 contains 14 residues. CDR3 nucleotide sequence: TGTGCTAGTGGTTTGGTACGGCAGAACACTGAAGCTTTCTTT. Its protein product is CASGLVRQNTEAFF.

V gene TRBV11-2 combines with J gene TRBJ2-5, with D hard to call. Per germline, CDR1 SGHAT and CDR2 FQNNGV. This CDR3 has 15 amino acids. Trimming removed 2 bases from V and 2 bases from J, with 12 bases in between. CDR3 coding DNA: TGTGCCAGCAGCTTACCCGCCGGACCACAAGAGACCCAGTACTTC. Amino acids: CASSLPAGPQETQYF.

This sequence joins TRBV19 and TRBJ1-5; tentatively, D is TRBD1 (6 bases). CDR1 and CDR2 (germline): LNHDA, SQIVND (reference sequence). The CDR3 is made up of 16 amino acids. Trimming cost V 0 bases and J 4 bases, with 13 bases left between them. The CDR3 bases are TGTGCCAGTAGTATAGATCGGAACAGGGAGAATCAGCCCCAGCATTTT. This sequence encodes CASSIDRNRENQPQHF.

The chain carries TRBV6-2 or TRBV6-3 and TRBJ1-2; D uncertain. CDR3 length: 12 residues. The V end was cut by 4 bases, the J end by 4 bases, with 7 bases between. CDR1 and CDR2 from the germline V gene are MNHEY and SVGEGT. The CDR3 coding sequence is TGTGCCAGCAGTTTAAGTCCCTATGGCTACACCTTC. Protein: CASSLSPYGYTF.

The chain has TRBV27 and TRBJ1-6; possibly TRBD1 for D (5 bases). Germline CDR1 is MNHEY and CDR2 is SMNVEV (reference sequence). This CDR3 is 14 amino acids long. The germline V and J ends were trimmed by 2 bases and 7 bases, with 9 bases remaining between them. CDR3 sequence reads: CASSLGQVNSPLHF. The CDR3 coding sequence is TGTGCCAGCAGTTTAGGACAAGTAAATTCACCCCTCCACTTT.

The chain couples TRBV15 to TRBJ2-5, with a weak D call TRBD1 (6 bases). Germline lookup yields CDR1 LNHNV and CDR2 YYDKDF (reference sequence). The CDR3 is made up of 15 amino acids. Between the trimmed V and J ends, which lost 0 bases and 6 bases, there was a span of 14 bases. In DNA, the CDR3 is TGTGCCACCAGCAGAGATAATAGACAGGCCAAGACCCAGTACTTC. Its protein product is CATSRDNRQAKTQYF.